This entry features one TCR beta chain sequence. As yet, its antigen is unknown. These data come from a study of cytomegalovirus exposure and HLA in healthy donors. About the research overall: Among the approximately 400 donors who were genotyped, 81% fell in the genetic ancestry cluster that is associated with self-reported Caucasian donors.

Broader study findings: The presence/absence work took it that sequencing depth was about the same across donors. TCR association rates varied by HLA locus in a later analysis, with DRB1 highest and HLA-C lowest.

It was with 60 Vbeta and 13 Jbeta primers that the PCR ran. Assay used: immunoSEQ multiplex PCR; TCRdb lists only in-frame clones, some missing. The table includes over 90,000 clones, roughly four fifths detected once. The receptor comes from a man aged 40-49 years in good health and CMV-seropositive. Specimen: PBMCs.

For the CDR3, the DNA is TGTGCCAGCAGTCTTGGGGGGACAGTGGGGGGAAAACTGTTTTTT. Translating gives CASSLGGTVGGKLFF. The V and J genes are TRBV2 and TRBJ1-4, with TRBD1 matching 7 bases. The CDR3 loop spans 15 amino acids. The V and J ends lost 5 bases and 10 bases, in that order; junction bases with no gene match: 13. Per germline, CDR1 SNHLY and CDR2 FYNNEI.